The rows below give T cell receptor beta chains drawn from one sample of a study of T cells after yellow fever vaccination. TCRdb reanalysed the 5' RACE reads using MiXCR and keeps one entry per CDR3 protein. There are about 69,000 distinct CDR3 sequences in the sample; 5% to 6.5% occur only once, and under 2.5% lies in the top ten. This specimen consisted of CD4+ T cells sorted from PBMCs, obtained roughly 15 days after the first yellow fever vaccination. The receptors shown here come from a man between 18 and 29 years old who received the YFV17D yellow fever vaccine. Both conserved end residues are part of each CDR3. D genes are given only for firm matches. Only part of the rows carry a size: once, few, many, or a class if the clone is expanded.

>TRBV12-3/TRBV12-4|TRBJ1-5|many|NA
CASSPMKGTAIAQHF
TGTGCCAGCAGTCCCATGAAGGGGACCGCTATAGCCCAGCATTTT
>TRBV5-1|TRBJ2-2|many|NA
CASSSSVTELASSTGELFF
TGCGCCAGCAGTAGTAGTGTGACCGAACTAGCCTCGAGCACCGGGGAGCTGTTTTTT
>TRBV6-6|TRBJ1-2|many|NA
CASSYREGGYTF
TGTGCCAGCAGTTATCGCGAGGGAGGCTACACCTTC
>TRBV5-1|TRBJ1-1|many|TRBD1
CASSFQGASNTEAFF
TGCGCCAGCAGCTTTCAGGGGGCATCGAACACTGAAGCTTTCTTT
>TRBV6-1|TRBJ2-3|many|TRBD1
CASRSDRGRTDTQYF
TGTGCCAGCAGATCGGACAGGGGTAGGACAGATACGCAGTATTTT
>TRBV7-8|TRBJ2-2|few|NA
CASSAQGAGELFF
TGTGCCAGCAGCGCACAGGGAGCCGGGGAGCTGTTTTTT
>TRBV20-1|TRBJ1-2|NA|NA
CSARDPGRAVGGYTF
TGCAGTGCTAGAGATCCTGGGAGGGCGGTGGGGGGCTACACCTTC
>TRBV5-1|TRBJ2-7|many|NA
CASGLQSSSRVEQYF
TGCGCCAGCGGATTACAGAGCTCCTCAAGGGTGGAGCAGTACTTC
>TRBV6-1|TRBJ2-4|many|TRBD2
CASRSGGVSKNIQYF
TGTGCCAGCAGGAGCGGGGGCGTCTCCAAAAACATTCAGTACTTC
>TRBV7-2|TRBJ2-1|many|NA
CASSSLADNEQFF
TGTGCCAGCAGCTCCTTAGCGGACAATGAGCAGTTCTTC
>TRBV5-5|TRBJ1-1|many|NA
CASSFVGTEAFF
TGTGCCAGCAGCTTCGTCGGTACTGAAGCTTTCTTT
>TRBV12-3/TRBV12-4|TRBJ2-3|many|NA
CASRPGLGTDTQYF
TGTGCCAGCAGACCGGGACTGGGCACAGATACGCAGTATTTT
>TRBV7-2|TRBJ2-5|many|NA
CASSPGVFVGETQYF
TGTGCCAGCAGCCCAGGAGTTTTCGTAGGGGAGACCCAGTACTTC
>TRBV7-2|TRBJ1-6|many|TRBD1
CASSWTTGGEGTPLHF
TGTGCCAGCAGCTGGACGACAGGGGGCGAGGGAACACCCCTCCACTTT
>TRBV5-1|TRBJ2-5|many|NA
CASSLGTTKETQYF
TGCGCCAGCAGCTTGGGGACTACTAAAGAGACCCAGTACTTC
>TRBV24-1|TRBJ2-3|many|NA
CATSDLWPVDTQYF
TGTGCCACCAGTGATTTGTGGCCGGTAGATACGCAGTATTTT
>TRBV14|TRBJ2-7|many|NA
CAISVGAVYEQYF
TGTGCCATCTCCGTGGGGGCGGTCTACGAGCAGTACTTC
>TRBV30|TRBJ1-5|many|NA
CAWGTVGAANQPQHF
TGTGCCTGGGGGACGGTGGGGGCCGCCAATCAGCCCCAGCATTTT
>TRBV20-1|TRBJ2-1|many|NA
CSARREDEQFF
TGCAGTGCTAGAAGGGAGGATGAGCAGTTCTTC
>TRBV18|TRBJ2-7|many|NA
CASSRVDSYEQYF
TGTGCCAGCTCAAGGGTGGACTCCTACGAGCAGTACTTC
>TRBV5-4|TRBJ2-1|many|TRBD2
CASSFRLAGLSSSYNEQFF
TGTGCCAGCAGCTTCCGACTAGCGGGGCTATCTAGCTCCTACAATGAGCAGTTCTTC
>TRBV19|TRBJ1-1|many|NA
CASSIVPGWNTEAFF
TGTGCCAGTAGTATAGTACCGGGGTGGAACACTGAAGCTTTCTTT
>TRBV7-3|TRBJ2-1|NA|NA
CASSLMRDGNEQFF
TGTGCCAGCAGCTTAATGAGGGATGGGAATGAGCAGTTCTTC
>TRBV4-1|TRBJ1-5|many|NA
CASSQDPKGGVRQPQHF
TGCGCCAGCAGCCAAGATCCAAAGGGAGGGGTTCGTCAGCCCCAGCATTTT
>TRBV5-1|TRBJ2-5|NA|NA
CASSRDGESIETQYF
TGCGCCAGCAGCAGAGACGGGGAGAGCATAGAGACCCAGTACTTC
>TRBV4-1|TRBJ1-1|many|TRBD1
CASSHSDRVRTFF
TGCGCCAGCAGCCATTCGGACAGGGTAAGAACTTTCTTT
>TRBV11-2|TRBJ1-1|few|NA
CASMGTVMRAFF
TGTGCCAGCATGGGTACGGTCATGAGGGCTTTCTTT
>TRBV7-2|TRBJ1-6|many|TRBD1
CASGTTGGSEKPLHF
TGTGCCAGCGGCACGACAGGGGGTAGTGAAAAACCCCTCCACTTT
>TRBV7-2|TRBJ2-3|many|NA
CASSHPMGESDTQYF
TGTGCCAGCAGCCACCCGATGGGGGAATCAGATACGCAGTATTTT
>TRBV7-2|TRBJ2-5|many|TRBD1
CASSQGQGQTQYF
TGTGCCAGCAGCCAAGGACAGGGTCAGACCCAGTACTTC